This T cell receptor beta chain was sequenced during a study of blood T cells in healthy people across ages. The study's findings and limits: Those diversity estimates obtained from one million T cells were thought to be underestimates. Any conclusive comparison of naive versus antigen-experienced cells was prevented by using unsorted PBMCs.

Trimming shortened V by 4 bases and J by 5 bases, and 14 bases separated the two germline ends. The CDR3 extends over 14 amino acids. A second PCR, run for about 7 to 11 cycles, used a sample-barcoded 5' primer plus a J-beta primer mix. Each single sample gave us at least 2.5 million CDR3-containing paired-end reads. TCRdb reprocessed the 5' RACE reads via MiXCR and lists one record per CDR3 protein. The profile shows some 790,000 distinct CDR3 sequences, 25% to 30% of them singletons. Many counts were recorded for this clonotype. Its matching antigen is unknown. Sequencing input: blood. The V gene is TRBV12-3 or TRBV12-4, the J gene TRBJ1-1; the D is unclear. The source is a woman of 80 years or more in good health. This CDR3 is CASSSQIIQTEAFF. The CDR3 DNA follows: TGTGCCAGCAGTTCCCAAATTATTCAAACTGAAGCTTTCTTT.